Following are 31 T cell receptor beta chains from one sample sequenced in a study of shared clonotypes between healthy human individuals. This table comes from immunoSEQ multiplex PCR, and its TCRdb copy is limited to in-frame clones, with some not included. Among 2 million to 2.5 million clones listed, approximately 93% were seen once. Sample: naive CD4+ T cells from PBMCs. Subset denoted: CD45RA+ positively selected. Every receptor here comes from a man younger than 35 in good health. Some clones in this sample may be carry-over from other donors' samples.

A note on this clone: The sample contains more than one DNA sequence encoding this CDR3. The chain joins TRBV7-8 to TRBJ1-2; D remains ambiguous. V was trimmed by 1 base and J by 4 bases, leaving 7 bases between them. Germline CDR1 SGHVS, CDR2 FQNEAQ. The CDR3 totals 13 residues. CDR3 bases: TGTGCCAGCAGCTTAGGTGGAGCCTATGGCTACACCTTC. Its protein is CASSLGGAYGYTF. Filled out from reference TRBV7-8 and TRBJ1-2, the complete variable domain reads GAGVSQSPRYKVAKRGQDVALRCDPISGHVSLFWYQQALGQGPEFLTYFQNEAQLDKSGLPSDRFFAERPEGSVSTLKIQRTQQEDSAVYLCASSLGGAYGYTFGSGTRLTVV.

This chain joins TRBV5-1 and TRBJ1-1; TRBD1 matches at 7 bases. CDR3 length: 16 amino acids. The trim removed 3 bases at V and 1 base at J, leaving 9 bases unmatched. From germline, CDR1 is SGHRS and CDR2 YFSETQ. The CDR3 is CASSSLVQGPNTEAFF. As DNA, the CDR3 is TGCGCCAGCAGCTCGCTCGTACAGGGGCCGAACACTGAAGCTTTCTTT.

J is TRBJ1-1 and V is TRBV9; D not certain. The CDR3 has 14 residues. CDR1 is SGDLS and CDR2 is YYNGEE in the germline V gene. V was clipped by 4 bases and J by 0 bases, with 10 bases between them. CDR3 sequence (DNA): TGTGCCAGCAGCCCGACTGAAATGAACACTGAAGCTTTCTTT. Its translation is CASSPTEMNTEAFF.

The sample holds one count of this clone. The rearrangement joins TRBV5-1 to TRBJ2-2; no reliable D call. CDR1 is SGHRS and CDR2 is YFSETQ in the germline V gene. V lost 2 bases, J lost 5 bases, and 10 bases lay in between. CDR3 length: 14 residues. CDR3 loop: CASSFESSTGELFF. The CDR3 DNA follows: TGCGCCAGCAGCTTTGAGTCATCTACCGGGGAGCTGTTTTTT. Full variable domain (rest looked up from reference TRBV5-1 and TRBJ2-2): KAGVTQTPRYLIKTRGQQVTLSCSPISGHRSVSWYQQTPGQGLQFLFEYFSETQRNKGNFPGRFSGRQFSNSRSEMNVSTLELGDSALYLCASSFESSTGELFFGEGSRLTVL.

The rearrangement links TRBV19 to TRBJ2-7; perhaps TRBD2 as D (6 bases). This CDR3 has 16 amino acids. CDR1 and CDR2 from the germline V gene are LNHDA and SQIVND (reference sequence). With 5 bases removed from V and 0 bases from J, the gap between germline ends came to 17 bases. The CDR3 region is CASSSPAATSSYEQYF. As DNA, the CDR3 is TGTGCCAGTAGTTCACCTGCTGCGACTAGCTCCTACGAGCAGTACTTC.

V is TRBV7-8 and J is TRBJ1-1; no clear D gene. This CDR3 is built from 14 residues. Trimming shortened V by 1 base and J by 1 base, and 7 bases separated the two germline ends. Per germline, CDR1 SGHVS and CDR2 FQNEAQ. The chain's CDR3 is CASSLVTSNTEAFF. The CDR3 coding sequence is TGTGCCAGCAGCTTAGTTACCTCGAACACTGAAGCTTTCTTT.

The rearrangement uses TRBV28 and TRBJ2-1; tentative D call: TRBD1 (6 bases). CDR3 length: 15 amino acids. Per the germline V gene, CDR1 is MDHEN and CDR2 is SYDVKM. The V gene lost 5 bases and the J gene lost 5 bases, with 16 bases spanning the gap. The CDR3, as DNA: TGTGCCAGCAGTGACCCAGGGGATGGGCACAATGAGCAGTTCTTC. As protein: CASSDPGDGHNEQFF.

The chain has TRBV5-6 and TRBJ2-3; possible D gene TRBD1, 6 bases. CDR1 and CDR2 from the germline V gene are SGHDT and YYEEEE. The CDR3 has 13 amino acids. Trimming removed 4 bases from V and 4 bases from J, with 10 bases in between. CDR3 region: CASSQGSPDTQYF. CDR3 DNA: TGTGCCAGCAGCCAGGGGAGTCCAGATACGCAGTATTTT. Looking up the rest from reference TRBV5-6 and TRBJ2-3 gives the full variable domain: DAGVTQSPTHLIKTRGQQVTLRCSPKSGHDTVSWYQQALGQGPQFIFQYYEEEERQRGNFPDRFSGHQFPNYSSELNVNALLLGDSALYLCASSQGSPDTQYFGPGTRLTVL.

The chain couples TRBV7-8 to TRBJ1-1, with D perhaps matching TRBD1 (5 bases). Germline V gives CDR1 SGHVS, CDR2 FQNEAQ. The germline V and J ends were trimmed by 5 bases and 2 bases, with 15 bases remaining between them. CDR3 length: 15 amino acids. CDR3 DNA sequence: TGTGCCAGCAGCCAAAAGGCAGGGCATAACACTGAAGCTTTCTTT. Its translation: CASSQKAGHNTEAFF.

This clone has only a few counts. The CDR3 coding sequence is TGTGCCAGTAGTATCCCTGCGGGGGGGCGCAGGGACACCGGGGAGCTGTTTTTT. It encodes CASSIPAGGRRDTGELFF. The chain links TRBV19 to TRBJ2-2; 9 bases fit TRBD2. CDR1 and CDR2 from the germline V gene are LNHDA and SQIVND (reference sequence). The CDR3 runs to 18 residues. The J segment lost 3 bases and the V segment lost 3 bases, leaving 11 bases of the junction unmatched. The full variable domain, with the rest looked up from reference TRBV19 and TRBJ2-2, is DGGITQSPKYLFRKEGQNVTLSCEQNLNHDAMYWYRQDPGQGLRLIYYSQIVNDFQKGDIAEGYSVSREKKESFPLTVTSAQKNPTAFYLCASSIPAGGRRDTGELFFGEGSRLTVL.

The chain employs TRBV9 and TRBJ2-1; 9 nucleotides agree with TRBD2. V trimming: 10 bases; J trimming: 4 bases; junction bases outside the gene matches: 18. The CDR3 length is 17 residues. Germline CDR1 is SGDLS and CDR2 is YYNGEE. The CDR3 region has the DNA TGTGCCTTCCGGAGCGGGACTAGCTTTTTGTGGTACAATGAGCAGTTCTTC. Its translation is CAFRSGTSFLWYNEQFF.

The genes are TRBV18 and TRBJ1-1, with a tentative D call TRBD1 (6 bases). CDR3 length: 16 amino acids. Germline V gene lookup returns CDR1 KGHSH and CDR2 LQKENI. Trimming removed 5 bases at V and 4 bases at J, with 20 bases between. In DNA, the CDR3 is TGTGCCAGCTCAAATACGGGGGGGCTTGAGGGCACTGAAGCTTTCTTT. Translated: CASSNTGGLEGTEAFF.

The gene calls are TRBV28 and TRBJ2-7; 8 bases are shared with TRBD1. Unmatched junction bases numbered 7, after V lost 4 bases and J lost 2 bases. The CDR3 sequence is 15 residues long. Germline V gives CDR1 MDHEN, CDR2 SYDVKM. CDR3 loop: CASSSRTGMTYEQYF. CDR3 bases: TGTGCCAGCAGTTCACGGACAGGGATGACCTACGAGCAGTACTTC.

V usage is TRBV10-3 and J usage is TRBJ2-1; 8 nucleotides line up with TRBD2. Losses at the gene ends were 7 bases for V and 4 bases for J; bases not matched to a gene: 9. In germline, CDR1 is ENHRY, CDR2 SYGVKD. This CDR3 contains 15 residues. The CDR3 sequence: CAITSSRGEYNEQFF. The CDR3 DNA sequence: TGTGCCATCACCTCTTCGCGGGGGGAGTACAATGAGCAGTTCTTC.

The rearrangement joins TRBV11-2 to TRBJ2-1; weak D call: TRBD1 (5 bases). Trimming stripped 8 bases from V and 0 bases from J, with 14 bases between. Germline V gives CDR1 SGHAT, CDR2 FQNNGV. The CDR3 is 15 amino acids. DNA of the CDR3: TGTGCCAGCGCTTGGGGCACTCCCTCCTACAATGAGCAGTTCTTC. It yields the protein CASAWGTPSYNEQFF.

The gene calls are TRBV2 and TRBJ1-2, with D possibly TRBD1 on 6 matching bases. The CDR3 totals 15 residues. The germline CDR1 and CDR2 sequences are SNHLY and FYNNEI. Trimming left V 5 bases short and J 7 bases short, with 20 bases between. The chain's CDR3 is CASSNYGTSTSGYTF. The CDR3 nucleotides are TGTGCCAGCAGTAACTATGGGACATCGACGTCTGGCTACACCTTC.

This sequence joins TRBV6-5 and TRBJ1-1; 8 bases agree with TRBD1. The ends lost 6 bases at V and 4 bases at J; junction bases unmatched: 4. The germline V gene encodes CDR1 MNHEY and CDR2 SVGAGI. This CDR3 contains 13 residues. CDR3 in DNA: TGTGCCAGCAGATACGACAGGGGCACTGAAGCTTTCTTT. This translates into CASRYDRGTEAFF.

The chain recombines TRBV5-4 with TRBJ2-1; D is uncertain. The CDR3 extends over 15 amino acids. V gave up 0 bases and J gave up 5 bases, with 12 bases separating them. From germline, CDR1 is SGHNT and CDR2 YYREEE (reference sequence). CDR3 nucleotide sequence: TGTGCCAGCAGCTTGGCCAGCCTAGATAACAATGAGCAGTTCTTC. This translates into CASSLASLDNNEQFF.

V is TRBV7-3 and J is TRBJ1-1; no reliable D call. The V gene lost 6 bases and the J gene lost 4 bases, with 12 bases spanning the gap. Germline V lookup: CDR1 SGHTA, CDR2 FQGTGA. This CDR3 is 13 amino acids long. CDR3 bases: TGTGCCAGCAGTTTCTCGATGGGCACTGAAGCTTTCTTT. It is translated as CASSFSMGTEAFF.

The chain combines TRBV28 with TRBJ2-7; a possible D gene is TRBD1 (6 bases). CDR3 length: 16 amino acids. The V and J ends lost 7 bases and 2 bases respectively, with 21 bases between them. Germline V CDR1 and CDR2: MDHEN, SYDVKM. CDR3 sequence: CASTPLLEAGAYEQYF. In DNA, the CDR3 is TGTGCCAGCACCCCTTTGCTTGAGGCAGGGGCCTACGAGCAGTACTTC.

The chain employs TRBV11-2 and TRBJ2-7; D gene unclear. The CDR3 extends over 12 amino acids. CDR1 and CDR2 from the germline V gene are SGHAT and FQNNGV. V lost 4 bases to trimming and J lost 6 bases, with 10 bases between them. The CDR3 loop reads CASSWLGGEQYF. The CDR3 DNA reads TGTGCCAGCAGCTGGCTTGGTGGCGAGCAGTACTTC.

The chain uses TRBV18 and TRBJ1-2; no firm D call. Germline V gene data show CDR1 as KGHSH and CDR2 as LQKENI. V was pared by 2 bases and J by 6 bases, with 13 bases between. This CDR3 region has 14 residues. CDR3 sequence reads: CASSPIPHNDGYTF. The CDR3 DNA follows: TGTGCCAGCTCACCAATCCCTCACAACGATGGCTACACCTTC.

The J gene is TRBJ2-1, the V gene TRBV2; D unresolved. V was cut by 7 bases and J by 6 bases, with 22 bases left in between. The CDR3 totals 16 residues. Per the germline V gene, CDR1 is SNHLY and CDR2 is FYNNEI. This CDR3 is CASTNILGVLGNEQFF. CDR3 bases: TGTGCCAGCACAAATATTCTCGGAGTTTTGGGCAATGAGCAGTTCTTC.

The chain employs TRBV29-1 and TRBJ2-5; 7 bases are shared with TRBD2. CDR1 SQVTM and CDR2 ANQGSEA come from the germline V gene. Trimming took 4 bases from V and 4 from J; bases not matched to a gene: 0. This CDR3 contains 11 residues. CDR3 region: CSVVAGETQYF. The CDR3 DNA follows: TGCAGCGTTGTAGCGGGAGAGACCCAGTACTTC.

The chain links TRBV5-1 to TRBJ1-4; TRBD1 might be the D (6 bases). This CDR3 is 15 amino acids long. Germline values: CDR1 SGHRS, CDR2 YFSETQ. V lost 4 bases to trimming and J lost 8 bases, with 18 bases between them. This CDR3 is CASSLKQGYGEKLFF. For the CDR3, the DNA is TGCGCCAGCAGCCTGAAACAGGGCTATGGCGAAAAACTGTTTTTT.

CDR3 residues: CASSFGSSGPETQYF. CDR3 nucleotides: TGTGCCAGCAGCTTCGGGTCTAGCGGGCCCGAGACCCAGTACTTC. V and J are TRBV5-6 and TRBJ2-5; the match to TRBD2 covers 8 bases. The length of the CDR3 is 15 residues. Trimming cost V 2 bases and J 5 bases; bases outside gene matches: 8. The germline CDR1 and CDR2 sequences are SGHDT and YYEEEE.

The rearrangement links TRBV5-1 to TRBJ2-3; 8 positions match TRBD1. The CDR3 has 15 amino acids. CDR1 is SGHRS, CDR2 YFSETQ, per germline. V lost 4 bases and J lost 2; bases outside the gene matches: 6. The CDR3 coding sequence is TGCGCCAGCAGCGTGACAGGGGCCCCCACAGATACGCAGTATTTT. Amino acid sequence: CASSVTGAPTDTQYF.

V usage is TRBV28 and J usage is TRBJ1-1, with D uncertain. The CDR3 has 13 amino acids. Germline V gene sequence: CDR1 MDHEN, CDR2 SYDVKM. Between the trimmed V and J ends, which lost 5 bases and 5 bases, there was a span of 12 bases. CDR3: CASSTQVWTEAFF. CDR3 DNA sequence: TGTGCCAGCAGTACACAAGTTTGGACTGAAGCTTTCTTT.

The rearrangement links TRBV5-1 to TRBJ2-3, with 13 bases fitting TRBD2. The CDR3 consists of 20 residues. The trim removed 3 bases at V and 4 bases at J, leaving 17 bases unmatched. CDR1 and CDR2 (germline): SGHRS, YFSETQ. The CDR3 coding sequence is TGCGCCAGCAGCTCCTTGGGGGGGACGACTAGCGGGAGGAGCGCAGATACGCAGTATTTT. Translating gives CASSSLGGTTSGRSADTQYF.

As regards this clone: Other DNA sequences within the sample encode an identical CDR3. The chain is built from TRBV10-3 and TRBJ1-1; D is uncertain. The CDR3 has 13 amino acids. Trimming cost V 4 bases and J 1 base, with 7 bases left between them. Germline assignment: CDR1 ENHRY and CDR2 SYGVKD. CDR3 region: CAISALGNTEAFF. The CDR3 nucleotides read TGTGCCATCAGTGCGTTAGGGAACACTGAAGCTTTCTTT.

The rearrangement links TRBV5-1 to TRBJ2-3, with 9 positions matching TRBD1. Germline trimming cut 8 bases from V and 2 bases from J; bases unmatched to any gene: 3. Germline-derived CDR1 and CDR2 are SGHRS and YFSETQ. CDR3 size: 13 residues. The CDR3 sequence: CASGTGNTDTQYF. DNA of the CDR3: TGCGCCAGTGGGACAGGGAACACAGATACGCAGTATTTT.